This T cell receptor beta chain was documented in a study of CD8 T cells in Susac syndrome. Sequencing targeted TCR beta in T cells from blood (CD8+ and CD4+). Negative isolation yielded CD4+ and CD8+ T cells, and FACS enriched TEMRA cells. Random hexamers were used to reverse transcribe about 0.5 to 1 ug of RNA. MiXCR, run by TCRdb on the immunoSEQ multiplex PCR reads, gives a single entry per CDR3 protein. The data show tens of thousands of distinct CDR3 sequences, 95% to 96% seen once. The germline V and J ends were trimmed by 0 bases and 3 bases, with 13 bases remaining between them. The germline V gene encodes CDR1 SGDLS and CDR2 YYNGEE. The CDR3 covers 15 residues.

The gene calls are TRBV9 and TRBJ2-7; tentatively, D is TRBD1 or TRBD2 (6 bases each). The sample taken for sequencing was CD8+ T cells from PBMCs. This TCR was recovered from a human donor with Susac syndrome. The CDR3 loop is CASSVGGGSLYEQYF. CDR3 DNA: TGTGCCAGCAGCGTAGGAGGGGGGAGCCTCTACGAGCAGTACTTC.